The 13 T cell receptor beta chains presented below share a single source sample, sequenced in a study of lymphopenia after photon versus proton radiotherapy. Produced via immunoSEQ multiplex PCR; TCRdb's table is partial and in-frame only. Among roughly 4,800 clones listed, more than 75% were seen once. Sequenced here: peripheral blood, sampled from a patient treated with photon-based radiotherapy. The receptors were gathered from a man aged 25 to 40 with gastric cancer.

In its sample, this clone was seen a few times. V gene TRBV10-1 combines with J gene TRBJ1-5; D unresolved. Per the germline V gene, CDR1 is WNHNN and CDR2 is SYGVQD (reference sequence). The CDR3 has 13 residues. V lost 7 bases, J lost 4 bases, and 11 bases lay in between. CDR3 residues: CASIPKLNQPQHF. CDR3 in DNA: TGCGCCAGCATTCCTAAGCTGAATCAGCCCCAGCATTTT.

In its sample, this clone was seen a few times. This chain links TRBV18 with TRBJ2-7; no reliable D call. The CDR3 length is 14 residues. Trimming removed 1 base at V and 2 bases at J, with 9 bases between. Germline V gene sequence: CDR1 KGHSH, CDR2 LQKENI. Here the CDR3 DNA reads TGTGCCAGCTCACCACAGCCGGGTGCCTACGAGCAGTACTTC. Its protein product is CASSPQPGAYEQYF.

The rearrangement links TRBV5-3 to TRBJ1-1; D gene ambiguous. TRBV5-3 is an ORF for which the function is uncertain. This CDR3 spans 16 amino acids. Deletions cut 2 bases from V and 2 bases from J, with 16 bases between. CDR3 sequence: CARSLTLVRRNTEAFF. Here the CDR3 DNA reads TGTGCCAGAAGCTTAACCCTAGTCAGGCGAAACACTGAAGCTTTCTTT.

The chain recombines TRBV28 with TRBJ2-5; 10 bases line up with TRBD1. Germline trimming cut 7 bases from V and 1 base from J; bases unmatched to any gene: 9. This CDR3 is built from 16 residues. Germline V gene sequence: CDR1 MDHEN, CDR2 SYDVKM. CDR3 protein: CASNTRDRGFQETQYF. The CDR3 nucleotides read TGTGCCAGCAATACCCGGGACAGGGGTTTCCAAGAGACCCAGTACTTC.

The V and J genes are TRBV11-3 and TRBJ2-1; D might be TRBD1 (6 bases). Deletions cut 4 bases from V and 4 bases from J, with 17 bases between. This CDR3 comprises 16 residues. Germline CDR1 reads SGHNT; CDR2 reads YENEEA. This chain's CDR3 is CASSSKDRASYNEQFF. The CDR3 bases are TGTGCCAGCAGCTCCAAGGACAGAGCATCATACAATGAGCAGTTCTTC.

V is TRBV6-5 and J is TRBJ1-6; no definite D call. The CDR3 spans 12 residues. Germline V gene data show CDR1 as MNHEY and CDR2 as SVGAGI. Trimming left V 6 bases short and J 8 bases short, with 8 bases between. CDR3 coding DNA: TGTGCCAGCAGCGTTATTGATTCACCCCTCCACTTT. It is translated as CASSVIDSPLHF.

V usage is TRBV2 and J usage is TRBJ1-4; TRBD1 aligns across 7 bases. Looked up from germline, CDR1 is SNHLY and CDR2 is FYNNEI. CDR3 length: 13 residues. The ends lost 10 bases at V and 7 bases at J; junction bases unmatched: 9. For the CDR3, the DNA is TGTGCCATCCAGGGGGTGGTTGGTGAAAAACTGTTTTTT. Translation: CAIQGVVGEKLFF.

The rearrangement joins TRBV19 to TRBJ1-1; D is undetermined. V was trimmed by 1 base and J by 6 bases, leaving 12 bases between them. CDR1 LNHDA and CDR2 SQIVND come from the germline V gene (reference sequence). The CDR3 extends over 14 amino acids. As DNA, the CDR3 is TGTGCCAGTAGTATAGGCCCCGGAACGGCTGAAGCTTTCTTT. Translating gives CASSIGPGTAEAFF. Supplemented by reference TRBV19 and TRBJ1-1, the full variable domain reads DGGITQSPKYLFRKEGQNVTLSCEQNLNHDAMYWYRQDPGQGLRLIYYSQIVNDFQKGDIAEGYSVSREKKESFPLTVTSAQKNPTAFYLCASSIGPGTAEAFFGQGTRLTVV.

The V call is TRBV7-9, the J call TRBJ2-1, with D perhaps matching TRBD1 or TRBD2 (5 bases each). Germline-derived CDR1 and CDR2 are SEHNR and FQNEAQ (reference sequence). V lost 4 bases to trimming and J lost 15 bases, with 16 bases between them. The CDR3 contains 12 residues. The CDR3 is CASSSGADSPFF. The CDR3 coding sequence is TGTGCCAGCAGCTCCGGGGCAGACAGCCCGTTCTTC.

In its sample, this clone is large. This sequence joins TRBV6-5 and TRBJ1-3; TRBD1 aligns across 8 bases. The CDR3 runs 16 residues. J was trimmed by 2 bases and V by 0 bases; bases with no gene match: 3. Germline V CDR1 and CDR2: MNHEY, SVGAGI. The chain's CDR3 is CASSYSNRGTGNTIYF. CDR3 coding DNA: TGTGCCAGCAGTTACTCCAACAGGGGGACTGGAAACACCATATATTTT.

The rearrangement links TRBV29-1 to TRBJ1-2, with D tentatively TRBD1 (6 bases). Per the germline V gene, CDR1 is SQVTM and CDR2 is ANQGSEA. The CDR3 extends over 12 amino acids. Trimming stripped 3 bases from V and 4 bases from J, with 9 bases between. CDR3 nucleotides: TGCAGCGTTGACAGGGGATCCTATGGCTACACCTTC. Protein product: CSVDRGSYGYTF. Together with reference TRBV29-1 and TRBJ1-2, the CDR3 gives the full variable domain: SAVISQKPSRDICQRGTSLTIQCQVDSQVTMMFWYRQQPGQSLTLIATANQGSEATYESGFVIDKFPISRPNLTFSTLTVSNMSPEDSSIYLCSVDRGSYGYTFGSGTRLTVV.

The rearrangement links TRBV4-1 to TRBJ2-1; maybe TRBD2 (6 bases). Germline-derived CDR1 and CDR2 are MGHRA and YSYEKL. Between the trimmed V and J ends, which lost 5 bases and 6 bases, there was a span of 17 bases. The length of the CDR3 is 15 residues. CDR3 in DNA: TGCGCCAGCAGCGTACCCGGGACTCAGACCAATGAGCAGTTCTTC. Translated, it gives CASSVPGTQTNEQFF.

This sequence joins TRBV7-9 and TRBJ1-3; 7 bases match TRBD1. V shed 6 bases, J shed 8 bases, and the junction held 10 bases outside the gene matches. The CDR3 is made up of 14 amino acids. Germline V gene data show CDR1 as SEHNR and CDR2 as FQNEAQ (reference sequence). This chain's CDR3 is CASSLGQARDTIYF. The CDR3 DNA follows: TGTGCCAGCAGTCTCGGACAGGCCCGCGACACCATATATTTT.